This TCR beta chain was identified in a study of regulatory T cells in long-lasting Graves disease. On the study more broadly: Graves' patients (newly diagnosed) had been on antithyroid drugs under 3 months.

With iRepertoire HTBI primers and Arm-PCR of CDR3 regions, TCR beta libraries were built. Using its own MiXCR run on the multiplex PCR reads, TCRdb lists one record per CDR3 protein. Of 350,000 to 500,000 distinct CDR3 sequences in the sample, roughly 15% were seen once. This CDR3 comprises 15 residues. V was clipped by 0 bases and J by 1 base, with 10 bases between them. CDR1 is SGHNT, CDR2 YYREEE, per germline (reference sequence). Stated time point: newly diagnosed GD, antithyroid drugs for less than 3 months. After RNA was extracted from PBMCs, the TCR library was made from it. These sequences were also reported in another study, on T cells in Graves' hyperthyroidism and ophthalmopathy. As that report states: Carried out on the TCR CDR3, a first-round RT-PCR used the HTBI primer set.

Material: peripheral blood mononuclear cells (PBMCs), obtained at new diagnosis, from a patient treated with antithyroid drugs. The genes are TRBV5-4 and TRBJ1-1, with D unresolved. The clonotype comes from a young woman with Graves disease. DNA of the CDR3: TGTGCCAGCAGCTTGGGAGGGCCCTGGAACACTGAAGCTTTCTTT. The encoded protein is CASSLGGPWNTEAFF.